The clone carrying this TCR beta chain was detected only a few times. Its matching antigen is unknown. The data belong to a study of response to subunit inactivated influenza vaccine. General study findings and limits: Only a handful of new T cells, the authors suggested, are recruited with each seasonal influenza vaccination.

TCRdb fed the RT-PCR reads into MiXCR, producing one record per CDR3 protein. This table has fewer than 350,000 distinct CDR3 sequences, less than 25% appearing once. Sequenced here: PBMCs from blood, sampled about 20 months after vaccination. The TCR sequence derives from a man aged 45-69 years who received an inactivated influenza vaccine.

CDR3 protein: CASSLVRTPGGYTF. The CDR3 nucleotides read TGTGCCAGCAGTTTAGTTCGTACTCCCGGCGGCTACACCTTC. The gene calls are TRBV12-3 or TRBV12-4 and TRBJ1-2; D call uncertain. The CDR3 consists of 14 residues. Trimming pared 1 base from V and 8 bases from J, leaving 14 bases between.